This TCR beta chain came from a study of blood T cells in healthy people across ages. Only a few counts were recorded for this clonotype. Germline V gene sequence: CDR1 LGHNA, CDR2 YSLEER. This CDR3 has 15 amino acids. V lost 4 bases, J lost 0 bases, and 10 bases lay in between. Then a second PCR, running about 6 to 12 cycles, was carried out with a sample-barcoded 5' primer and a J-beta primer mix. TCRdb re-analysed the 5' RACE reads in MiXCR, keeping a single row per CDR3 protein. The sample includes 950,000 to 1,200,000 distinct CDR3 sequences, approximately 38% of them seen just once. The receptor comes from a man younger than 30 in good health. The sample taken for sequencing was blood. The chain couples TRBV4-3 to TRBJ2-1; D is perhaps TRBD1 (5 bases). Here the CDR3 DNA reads TGCGCCAGCAGCCGGGGCCCGTACTCCTACAATGAGCAGTTCTTC. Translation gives CASSRGPYSYNEQFF.